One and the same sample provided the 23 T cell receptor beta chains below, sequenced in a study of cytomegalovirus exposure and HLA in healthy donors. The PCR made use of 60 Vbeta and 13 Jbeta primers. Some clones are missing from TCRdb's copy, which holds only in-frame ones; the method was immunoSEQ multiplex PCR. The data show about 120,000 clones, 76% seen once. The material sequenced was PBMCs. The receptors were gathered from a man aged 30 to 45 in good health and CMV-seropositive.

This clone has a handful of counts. The CDR3 bases are TGTGCCAGCAGGCCGGAGACAGGAATGAACACTGAAGCTTTCTTT. It yields the protein CASRPETGMNTEAFF. The chain recombines TRBV7-8 with TRBJ1-1; D possibly corresponds to TRBD1 (6 bases). Germline CDR1 is SGHVS and CDR2 is FQNEAQ. Trimming removed 6 bases at V and 0 bases at J, with 14 bases between. This CDR3 spans 15 amino acids.

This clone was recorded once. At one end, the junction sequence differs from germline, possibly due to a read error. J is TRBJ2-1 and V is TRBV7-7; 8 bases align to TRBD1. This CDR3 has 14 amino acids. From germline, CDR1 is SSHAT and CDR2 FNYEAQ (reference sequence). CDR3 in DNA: TGTGCTAGCAGCTTAGGCAGGGGGCTAGATGAGCAGTTCTTC. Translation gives CASSLGRGLDEQFF.

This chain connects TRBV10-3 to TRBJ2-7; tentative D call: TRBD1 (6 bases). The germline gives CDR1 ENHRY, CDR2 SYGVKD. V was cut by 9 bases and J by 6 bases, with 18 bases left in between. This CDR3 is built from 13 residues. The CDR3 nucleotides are TGTGCCATATCCGGGACACAAGAGATCGAGCAGTACTTC. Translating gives CAISGTQEIEQYF.

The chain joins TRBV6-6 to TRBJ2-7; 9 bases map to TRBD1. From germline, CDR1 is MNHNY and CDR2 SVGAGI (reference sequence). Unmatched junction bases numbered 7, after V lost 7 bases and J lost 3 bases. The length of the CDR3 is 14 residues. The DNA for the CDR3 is TGTGCCAGCAACCAACCGGGACAGGGCTACGAGCAGTACTTC. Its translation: CASNQPGQGYEQYF.

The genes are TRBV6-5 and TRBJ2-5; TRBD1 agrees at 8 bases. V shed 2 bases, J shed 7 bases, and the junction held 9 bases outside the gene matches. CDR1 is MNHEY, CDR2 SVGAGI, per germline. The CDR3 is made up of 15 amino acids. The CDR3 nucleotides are TGTGCCAGCAGTTACCGACAGGGGCCCCCTTGGACCCAGTACTTC. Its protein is CASSYRQGPPWTQYF.

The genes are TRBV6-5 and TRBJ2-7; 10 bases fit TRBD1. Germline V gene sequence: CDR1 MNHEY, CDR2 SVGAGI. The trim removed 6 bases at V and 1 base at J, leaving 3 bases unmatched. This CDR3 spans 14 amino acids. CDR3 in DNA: TGTGCCAGCAGATGGGACAGGGGATCCTACGAGCAGTACTTC. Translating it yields CASRWDRGSYEQYF.

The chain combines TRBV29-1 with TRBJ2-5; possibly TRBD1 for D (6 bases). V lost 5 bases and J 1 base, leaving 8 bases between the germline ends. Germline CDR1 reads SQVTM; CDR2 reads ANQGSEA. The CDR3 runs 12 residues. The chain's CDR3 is CSVQGSQETQYF. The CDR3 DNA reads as TGCAGCGTTCAGGGGAGCCAAGAGACCCAGTACTTC.

The CDR3 region is CASSEGQLEETQYF. CDR3 nucleotides: TGTGCCAGCAGTGAAGGACAGCTCGAAGAGACCCAGTACTTC. The chain carries TRBV2 and TRBJ2-7, with D possibly being TRBD1 (5 bases). With the DNA end fitting TRBJ2-5 better, the J assignment may be wrong. The CDR3 contains 14 residues. CDR1 SNHLY and CDR2 FYNNEI come from the germline V gene.

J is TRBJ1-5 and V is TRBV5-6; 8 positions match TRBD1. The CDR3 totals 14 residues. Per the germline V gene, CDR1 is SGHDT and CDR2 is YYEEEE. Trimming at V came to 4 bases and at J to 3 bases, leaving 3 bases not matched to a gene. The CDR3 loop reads CASSKTGVNQPQHF. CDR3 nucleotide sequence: TGTGCCAGCAGCAAGACAGGGGTCAATCAGCCCCAGCATTTT.

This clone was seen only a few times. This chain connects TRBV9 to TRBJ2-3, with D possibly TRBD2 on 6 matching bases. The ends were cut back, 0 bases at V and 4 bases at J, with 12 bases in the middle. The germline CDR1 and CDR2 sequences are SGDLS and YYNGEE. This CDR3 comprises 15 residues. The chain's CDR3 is CASSVGASAADTQYF. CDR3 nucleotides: TGTGCCAGCAGCGTAGGGGCTAGCGCCGCAGATACGCAGTATTTT.

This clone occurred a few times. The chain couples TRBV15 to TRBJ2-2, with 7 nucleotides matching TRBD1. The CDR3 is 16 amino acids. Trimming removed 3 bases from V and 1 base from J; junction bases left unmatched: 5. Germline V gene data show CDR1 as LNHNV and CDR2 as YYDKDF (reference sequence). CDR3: CATSRRRQGNTGELFF. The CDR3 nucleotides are TGTGCCACCAGCAGGCGGAGACAGGGGAACACCGGGGAGCTGTTTTTT.

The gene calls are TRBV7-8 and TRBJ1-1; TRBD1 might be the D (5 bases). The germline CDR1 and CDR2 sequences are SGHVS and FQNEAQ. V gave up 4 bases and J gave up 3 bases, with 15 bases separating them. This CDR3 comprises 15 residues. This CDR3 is CASSYYTGSHTEAFF. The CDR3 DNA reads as TGTGCCAGCAGCTACTACACAGGAAGCCACACTGAAGCTTTCTTT.

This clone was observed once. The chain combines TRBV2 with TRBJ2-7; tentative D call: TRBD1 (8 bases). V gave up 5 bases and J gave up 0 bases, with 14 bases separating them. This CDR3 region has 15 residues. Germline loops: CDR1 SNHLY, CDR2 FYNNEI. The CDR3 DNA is TGTGCCAGCAGTCCACAGGGGGGGGGCTCCTACGAGCAGTACTTC. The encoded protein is CASSPQGGGSYEQYF.

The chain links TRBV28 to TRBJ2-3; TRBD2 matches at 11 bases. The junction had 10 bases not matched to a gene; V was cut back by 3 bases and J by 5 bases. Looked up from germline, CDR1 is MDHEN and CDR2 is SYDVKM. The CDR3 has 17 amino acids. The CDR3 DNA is TGTGCCAGCAGTTTCCTAGGTAGCGGGGGGGCGGGAGATACGCAGTATTTT. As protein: CASSFLGSGGAGDTQYF. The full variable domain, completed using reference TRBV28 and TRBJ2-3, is DVKVTQSSRYLVKRTGEKVFLECVQDMDHENMFWYRQDPGLGLRLIYFSYDVKMKEKGDIPEGYSVSREKKERFSLILESASTNQTSMYLCASSFLGSGGAGDTQYFGPGTRLTVL.

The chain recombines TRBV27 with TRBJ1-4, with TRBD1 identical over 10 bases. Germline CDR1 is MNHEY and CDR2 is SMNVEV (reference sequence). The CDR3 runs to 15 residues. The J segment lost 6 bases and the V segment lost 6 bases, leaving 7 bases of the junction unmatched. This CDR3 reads CASRPDRGRDEKLFF. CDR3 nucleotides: TGTGCCAGCAGACCGGACAGGGGGAGGGATGAAAAACTGTTTTTT.

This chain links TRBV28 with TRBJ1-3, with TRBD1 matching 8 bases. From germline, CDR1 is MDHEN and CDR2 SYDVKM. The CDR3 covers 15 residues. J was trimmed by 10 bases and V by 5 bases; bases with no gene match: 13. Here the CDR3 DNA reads TGTGCCAGCAGTCCTAGCCGACAGGGGATAAGAACCATATATTTT. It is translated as CASSPSRQGIRTIYF.

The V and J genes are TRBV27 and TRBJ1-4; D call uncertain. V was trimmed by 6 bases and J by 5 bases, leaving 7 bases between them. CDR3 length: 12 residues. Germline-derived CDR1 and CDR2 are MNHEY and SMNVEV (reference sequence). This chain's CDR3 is CASRAPNEKLFF. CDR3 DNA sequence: TGTGCCAGCAGAGCCCCGAATGAAAAACTGTTTTTT.

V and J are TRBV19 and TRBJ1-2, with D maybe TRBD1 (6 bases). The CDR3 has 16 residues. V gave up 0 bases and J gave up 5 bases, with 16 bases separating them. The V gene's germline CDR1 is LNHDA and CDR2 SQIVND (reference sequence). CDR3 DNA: TGTGCCAGTAGTATAGACCTCCACGACAGGCTATATGGCTACACCTTC. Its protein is CASSIDLHDRLYGYTF. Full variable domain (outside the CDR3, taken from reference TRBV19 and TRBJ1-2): DGGITQSPKYLFRKEGQNVTLSCEQNLNHDAMYWYRQDPGQGLRLIYYSQIVNDFQKGDIAEGYSVSREKKESFPLTVTSAQKNPTAFYLCASSIDLHDRLYGYTFGSGTRLTVV.

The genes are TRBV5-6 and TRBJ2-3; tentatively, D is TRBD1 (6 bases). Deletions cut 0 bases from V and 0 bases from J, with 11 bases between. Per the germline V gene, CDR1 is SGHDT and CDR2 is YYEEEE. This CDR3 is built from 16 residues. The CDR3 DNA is TGTGCCAGCAGCTTGGACAGGGCCTCTAGCACAGATACGCAGTATTTT. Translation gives CASSLDRASSTDTQYF.

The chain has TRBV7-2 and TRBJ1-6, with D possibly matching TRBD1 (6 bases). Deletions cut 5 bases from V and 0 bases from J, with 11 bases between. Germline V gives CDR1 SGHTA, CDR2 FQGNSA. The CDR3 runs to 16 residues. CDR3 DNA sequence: TGTGCCAGCAGCATGCCGACAGGCTCCTATAATTCACCCCTCCACTTT. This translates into CASSMPTGSYNSPLHF.

The DNA of the CDR3 is TGTGCCAGCAGTCCCACGACAGGGAACTATGGCTACACCTTC. Its translation: CASSPTTGNYGYTF. The chain links TRBV27 to TRBJ1-2; 7 bases agree with TRBD1. Germline trimming cut 5 bases from V and 2 bases from J; bases unmatched to any gene: 5. From germline, CDR1 is MNHEY and CDR2 SMNVEV (reference sequence). This CDR3 contains 14 residues.

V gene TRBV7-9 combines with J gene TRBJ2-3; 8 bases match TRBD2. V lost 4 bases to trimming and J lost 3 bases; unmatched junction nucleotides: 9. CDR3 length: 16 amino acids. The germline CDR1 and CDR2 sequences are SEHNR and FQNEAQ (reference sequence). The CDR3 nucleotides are TGTGCCAGCAGCTCCCGGTTAGCGGGGTTGACAGATACGCAGTATTTT. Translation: CASSSRLAGLTDTQYF.

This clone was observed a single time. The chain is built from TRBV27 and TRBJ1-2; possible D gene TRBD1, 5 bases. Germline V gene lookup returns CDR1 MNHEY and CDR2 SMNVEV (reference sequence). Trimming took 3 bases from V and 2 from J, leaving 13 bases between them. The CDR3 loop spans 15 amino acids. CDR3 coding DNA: TGTGCCAGCAGTTTTGTCTCTGCAGGGAACTATGGCTACACCTTC. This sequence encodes CASSFVSAGNYGYTF.